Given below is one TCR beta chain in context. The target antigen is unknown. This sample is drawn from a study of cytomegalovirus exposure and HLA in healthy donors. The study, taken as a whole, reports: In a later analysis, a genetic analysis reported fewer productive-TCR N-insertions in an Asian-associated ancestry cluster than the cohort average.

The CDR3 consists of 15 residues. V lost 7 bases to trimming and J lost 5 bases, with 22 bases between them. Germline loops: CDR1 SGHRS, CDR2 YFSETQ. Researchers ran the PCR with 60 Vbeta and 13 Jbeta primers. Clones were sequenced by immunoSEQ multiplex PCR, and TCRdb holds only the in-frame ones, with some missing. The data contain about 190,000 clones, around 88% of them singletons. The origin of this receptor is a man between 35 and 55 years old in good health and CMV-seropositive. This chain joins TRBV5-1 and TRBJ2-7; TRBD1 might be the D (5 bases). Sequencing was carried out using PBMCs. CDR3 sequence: CASSSLDTVLDEQYF. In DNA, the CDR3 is TGCGCCAGCTCGAGTTTGGACACCGTATTGGACGAGCAGTACTTC.